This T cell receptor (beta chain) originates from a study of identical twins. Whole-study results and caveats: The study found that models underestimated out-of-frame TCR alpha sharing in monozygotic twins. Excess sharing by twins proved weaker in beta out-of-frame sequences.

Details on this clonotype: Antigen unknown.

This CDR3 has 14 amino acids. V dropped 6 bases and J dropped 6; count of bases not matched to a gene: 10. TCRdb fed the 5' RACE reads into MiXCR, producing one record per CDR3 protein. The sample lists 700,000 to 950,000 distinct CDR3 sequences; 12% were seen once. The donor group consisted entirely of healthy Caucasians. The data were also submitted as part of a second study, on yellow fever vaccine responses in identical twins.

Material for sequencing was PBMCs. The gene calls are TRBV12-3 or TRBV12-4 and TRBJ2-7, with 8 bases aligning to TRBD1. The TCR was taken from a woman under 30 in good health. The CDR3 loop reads CASSLQGELSEQYV. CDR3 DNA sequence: TGTGCCAGCAGCTTACAGGGGGAGTTGAGCGAGCAGTACGTC.